One and the same sample provided the 32 T cell receptor beta chains below, sequenced in a study of OX40 agonist ivuxolimab in advanced cancers. Data came from immunoSEQ multiplex PCR; TCRdb stores just in-frame clones and leaves some out. Here the sample spans roughly 120,000 clones, 80% to 90% being singletons. Here the sequenced sample was CD4+ or CD8+ T cells sorted from blood, taken in a trial of the OX40 agonist ivuxolimab. The receptors were sampled from an adult with an advanced solid tumor such as melanoma, head and neck, liver or kidney cancer.

The V call is TRBV19, the J call TRBJ1-4, with D maybe TRBD1 (5 bases). CDR3 length: 15 residues. Germline V gene data show CDR1 as LNHDA and CDR2 as SQIVND (reference sequence). V lost 3 bases and J 8 bases, leaving 16 bases between the germline ends. CDR3 DNA sequence: TGTGCCAGTAGTATCGGGTGGGACTTGACGGAAAAACTGTTTTTT. Translation gives CASSIGWDLTEKLFF.

The V and J genes are TRBV5-5 and TRBJ1-5; 8 bases map to TRBD1. The CDR3 length is 14 residues. Germline assignment: CDR1 SGHKS and CDR2 YYEKEE (reference sequence). With 2 bases clipped from V and 7 bases from J, the junction kept 5 bases outside the gene matches. CDR3 DNA sequence: TGTGCCAGCAGCTTACTGACAGGGGACCAGCCCCAGCATTTT. Protein product: CASSLLTGDQPQHF. Full variable domain (rest looked up from reference TRBV5-5 and TRBJ1-5): DAGVTQSPTHLIKTRGQQVTLRCSPISGHKSVSWYQQVLGQGPQFIFQYYEKEERGRGNFPDRFSARQFPNYSSELNVNALLLGDSALYLCASSLLTGDQPQHFGDGTRLSIL.

This rearrangement joins TRBV4-3 to TRBJ2-5; 9 nucleotides align to TRBD1. Germline CDR1 and CDR2: LGHNA and YSLEER. J was trimmed by 12 bases and V by 3 bases; bases with no gene match: 11. The CDR3 loop spans 14 amino acids. The CDR3 nucleotides read TGCGCCAGCAGCCAGTATGGTCGGACAGGGGAAAAGTACTTC. It translates to CASSQYGRTGEKYF.

J is TRBJ1-4 and V is TRBV18; 7 nucleotides match TRBD1. Trimming removed 2 bases from V and 6 bases from J; junction bases left unmatched: 6. This CDR3 region has 15 residues. Germline lookup yields CDR1 KGHSH and CDR2 LQKENI. CDR3 protein: CASSPTQGGDEKLFF. As DNA, the CDR3 is TGTGCCAGCTCACCAACCCAGGGGGGAGATGAAAAACTGTTTTTT.

The chain has TRBV6-1 and TRBJ1-1, with D perhaps TRBD1 (6 bases). The germline V and J ends were trimmed by 3 bases and 6 bases, with 14 bases remaining between them. Germline CDR1 is MNHNS and CDR2 is SASEGT. The CDR3 runs 14 residues. The CDR3 DNA follows: TGTGCCAGCAGTGAGGGACACCGGCAGGCTGAAGCTTTCTTT. Protein product: CASSEGHRQAEAFF.

This clone came up once. V usage is TRBV14 and J usage is TRBJ1-1; tentatively, D is TRBD1 (6 bases). The CDR3 spans 15 residues. The germline V and J ends were trimmed by 1 base and 3 bases, with 12 bases remaining between them. Germline loops: CDR1 SGHDN, CDR2 FVKESK. In nucleotides, the CDR3 is TGTGCCAGCAGCCAAGTGGGGGCAGGGGACACTGAAGCTTTCTTT. Translation gives CASSQVGAGDTEAFF.

The rearrangement links TRBV10-3 to TRBJ2-3; D gene uncertain. This CDR3 region has 15 residues. Per germline, CDR1 ENHRY and CDR2 SYGVKD. V lost 10 bases to trimming and J lost 1 base, with 18 bases between them. For the CDR3, the DNA is TGTGCCACTCGCTCTCCCTACGGCGGCACAGATACGCAGTATTTT. It translates to CATRSPYGGTDTQYF.

The CDR3 nucleotides read TGTGCCAGCAGTTACTCCGAAGGGCAGCCCCAGCATTTT. It is translated as CASSYSEGQPQHF. The J gene is TRBJ1-5, the V gene TRBV6-6; D remains ambiguous. Looked up from germline, CDR1 is MNHNY and CDR2 is SVGAGI (reference sequence). This CDR3 has 13 residues. Trimming left V 0 bases short and J 7 bases short, with 7 bases between.

The V and J genes are TRBV2 and TRBJ2-2, with TRBD1 matching over 11 bases. CDR3 size: 15 residues. V lost 7 bases to trimming and J lost 3 bases; unmatched junction nucleotides: 4. Germline assignment: CDR1 SNHLY and CDR2 FYNNEI. The CDR3: CASIQDRGHTGELFF. The CDR3 DNA reads as TGTGCCAGCATCCAGGACAGGGGGCACACCGGGGAGCTGTTTTTT.

This sequence joins TRBV6-1 and TRBJ2-7; TRBD2 is a possible D gene (6 bases). This CDR3 is built from 15 residues. Trimming took off 8 bases at V and 0 bases at J, with 17 bases between the two ends. Germline loops: CDR1 MNHNS, CDR2 SASEGT. This chain's CDR3 is CASDAETSNSYEQYF. The CDR3 region has the DNA TGTGCCAGCGACGCCGAGACTAGTAACTCCTACGAGCAGTACTTC.

The chain uses TRBV6-6 and TRBJ2-7, with TRBD1 as a possible D gene (5 bases). Deletions cut 6 bases from V and 2 bases from J, with 8 bases between. The CDR3 has 12 amino acids. Germline CDR1 is MNHNY and CDR2 is SVGAGI (reference sequence). CDR3 nucleotides: TGTGCCAGCAGCCGACAGCCCTACGAGCAGTACTTC. Translated, it gives CASSRQPYEQYF.

This clone was picked up a small number of times. The rearrangement joins TRBV19 to TRBJ1-1; D is possibly TRBD1 (6 bases). In germline, CDR1 is LNHDA, CDR2 SQIVND (reference sequence). Between the trimmed V and J ends, which lost 4 bases and 0 bases, there was a span of 15 bases. This CDR3 is 16 amino acids long. The CDR3 reads CASSNGQMFMNTEAFF. The CDR3 DNA reads as TGTGCCAGTAGTAACGGACAGATGTTCATGAACACTGAAGCTTTCTTT.

The CDR3 DNA sequence: TGCAGCGTTGTCGGACAGGGGAGCTCCTACGAGCAGTACTTC. The encoded protein is CSVVGQGSSYEQYF. The V and J genes are TRBV29-1 and TRBJ2-7, with TRBD1 matching 9 bases. Losses at the gene ends were 4 bases for V and 0 bases for J; bases not matched to a gene: 4. Per the germline V gene, CDR1 is SQVTM and CDR2 is ANQGSEA. This CDR3 comprises 14 residues.

The chain recombines TRBV7-2 with TRBJ1-1, with D unclear. The CDR3 runs 14 residues. Germline V gene sequence: CDR1 SGHTA, CDR2 FQGNSA. Trimming shortened V by 2 bases and J by 0 bases, and 7 bases separated the two germline ends. The CDR3: CASSLNLMNTEAFF. CDR3 nucleotide sequence: TGTGCCAGCAGCTTAAATCTCATGAACACTGAAGCTTTCTTT.

This clone was picked up one time. The chain carries TRBV2 and TRBJ2-7; D ambiguous. Per germline, CDR1 SNHLY and CDR2 FYNNEI. The CDR3 runs to 12 residues. V gave up 3 bases and J gave up 3 bases, with 6 bases separating them. This CDR3 is CASSEESYEQYF. CDR3 bases: TGTGCCAGCAGTGAGGAGAGCTACGAGCAGTACTTC.

The gene calls are TRBV28 and TRBJ2-2; D unresolved. With 5 bases removed from V and 1 base from J, the gap between germline ends came to 14 bases. The germline V gene encodes CDR1 MDHEN and CDR2 SYDVKM. CDR3 size: 16 residues. CDR3 sequence: CASSAFATRNTGELFF. The CDR3 DNA is TGTGCCAGCAGTGCCTTTGCGACACGGAACACCGGGGAGCTGTTTTTT.

In its sample, this clone was seen once. The CDR3: CASSGDRGPVKGYTF. The CDR3 DNA reads TGTGCCAGCAGCGGGGACAGGGGGCCGGTGAAAGGCTACACCTTC. The chain links TRBV5-3 to TRBJ1-2; 12 positions match TRBD1. TRBV5-3 is identified as an open reading frame with a role that is uncertain. The CDR3 is 15 residues long. Unmatched junction bases numbered 13, after V lost 8 bases and J lost 8 bases.

The table lists this clone with a few counts. The rearrangement joins TRBV14 to TRBJ2-4; 7 bases are a match to TRBD1. Germline assignment: CDR1 SGHDN and CDR2 FVKESK. This CDR3 region has 16 residues. The V segment lost 3 bases and the J segment 6 bases; nucleotides outside the gene matches: 11. The CDR3 sequence is CASSQGLARQGNIQYF. CDR3 bases: TGTGCCAGCAGCCAGGGATTAGCTAGACAGGGAAACATTCAGTACTTC.

V and J are TRBV7-9 and TRBJ2-3, with D hard to call. Germline CDR1 and CDR2: SEHNR and FQNEAQ (reference sequence). Trimming shortened V by 5 bases and J by 0 bases, and 18 bases separated the two germline ends. The CDR3 is 17 residues long. CDR3 in DNA: TGTGCCAGCAGCAAAGTACCGGATGGGCGCAGCACAGATACGCAGTATTTT. This translates into CASSKVPDGRSTDTQYF.

CDR3 nucleotide sequence: TGTGCCAGCAGCCTCTATACCAATCAGCCCCAGCATTTT. Its translation is CASSLYTNQPQHF. The genes are TRBV14 and TRBJ1-5; D is unclear. This CDR3 contains 13 residues. Between the trimmed V and J ends, which lost 4 bases and 3 bases, there was a span of 7 bases. Germline CDR1 and CDR2: SGHDN and FVKESK.

The rearrangement links TRBV2 to TRBJ1-2, with 9 bases aligning to TRBD1. CDR3 length: 14 amino acids. Trimming cost V 6 bases and J 5 bases; bases outside gene matches: 7. From germline, CDR1 is SNHLY and CDR2 FYNNEI. The CDR3 DNA sequence: TGTGCCAGCAGCGGACAGGGGCAGCGGTATGGCTACACCTTC. Translated: CASSGQGQRYGYTF. Full variable domain (outside the CDR3, taken from reference TRBV2 and TRBJ1-2): EPEVTQTPSHQVTQMGQEVILRCVPISNHLYFYWYRQILGQKVEFLVSFYNNEISEKSEIFDDQFSVERPDGSNFTLKIRSTKLEDSAMYFCASSGQGQRYGYTFGSGTRLTVV.

The J gene is TRBJ1-6, the V gene TRBV6-8, with 7 nucleotides matching TRBD1. This CDR3 is 18 amino acids long. Looked up from germline, CDR1 is MNHGY and CDR2 is SAAAGT. Unmatched junction bases numbered 8, after V lost 0 bases and J lost 3 bases. CDR3 nucleotides: TGTGCCAGCAGTTACTCGCCCGCCGGGACAGTCTATAATTCACCCCTCCACTTT. Residues: CASSYSPAGTVYNSPLHF.

V is TRBV2 and J is TRBJ2-3, with D tentatively TRBD1 or TRBD2 (5 bases each). Germline V gene sequence: CDR1 SNHLY, CDR2 FYNNEI. The V and J ends lost 8 bases and 10 bases respectively, with 16 bases between them. The CDR3 spans 12 residues. CDR3 sequence (DNA): TGTGCCAGCGGGACCTTATTGTCTCCGCAGTATTTT. It is translated as CASGTLLSPQYF.

The chain recombines TRBV7-2 with TRBJ1-5; weak D call: TRBD1 (5 bases). The germline gives CDR1 SGHTA, CDR2 FQGNSA. The V end lost 1 base, the J end lost 5 bases, and 9 bases lay between the germline ends. This CDR3 is built from 14 residues. The CDR3 loop is CASSLGGQDQPQHF. The CDR3 DNA follows: TGTGCCAGCAGCTTAGGCGGACAAGATCAGCCCCAGCATTTT.

This chain uses TRBV9 with TRBJ2-7, with TRBD2 matching over 8 bases. Per germline, CDR1 SGDLS and CDR2 YYNGEE. The V gene end was trimmed by 3 bases and the J gene end by 2 bases; junction bases not matched to a gene: 4. CDR3 length: 14 amino acids. The chain's CDR3 is CASSGGGLTYEQYF. The CDR3 DNA reads TGTGCCAGCAGCGGCGGGGGGTTGACCTACGAGCAGTACTTC.

This chain joins TRBV4-1 and TRBJ1-6, with D perhaps matching TRBD1 (5 bases). This CDR3 has 15 residues. V lost 6 bases and J lost 10, with 19 bases in between. CDR1 and CDR2 (germline): MGHRA, YSYEKL. The CDR3 protein is CASSLVEGRDSPLHF. Written as DNA, the CDR3 is TGCGCCAGCAGTCTCGTTGAGGGGAGGGACTCACCCCTCCACTTT.

The genes are TRBV7-9 and TRBJ2-1; 11 bases are a match to TRBD2. The germline gives CDR1 SEHNR, CDR2 FQNEAQ (reference sequence). The CDR3 sequence is 14 residues long. V lost 5 bases, J lost 10 bases, and 7 bases stayed unmatched. Here the CDR3 DNA reads TGTGCCAGCAGCCCCAATAGCGGGGGGGCAGAGCAGTTCTTC. Translated, it gives CASSPNSGGAEQFF.

This chain's CDR3 is CASSILPGQPGELFF. The CDR3 DNA follows: TGTGCCAGCAGTATTCTGCCGGGACAGCCCGGGGAGCTGTTTTTT. The chain carries TRBV6-1 and TRBJ2-2, with 7 bases fitting TRBD1. The CDR3 runs 15 residues. V shed 5 bases and J 6 bases; nucleotides not matched to a gene: 9. CDR1 is MNHNS and CDR2 is SASEGT in the germline V gene.

This rearrangement joins TRBV27 to TRBJ2-3; perhaps TRBD1 as D (6 bases). V was pared by 6 bases and J by 4 bases, with 26 bases between. In germline, CDR1 is MNHEY, CDR2 SMNVEV (reference sequence). This CDR3 comprises 18 residues. CDR3 in amino acids: CASSDSRFTGTRPDTQYF. For the CDR3, the DNA is TGTGCCAGCAGCGACTCCAGATTCACCGGGACAAGGCCAGATACGCAGTATTTT.

This clone was observed a single time. The CDR3 region is CASSSGTGGNEQYF. The DNA for the CDR3 is TGTGCCAGCAGTTCCGGGACAGGGGGGAACGAGCAGTACTTC. This sequence joins TRBV27 and TRBJ2-7; 11 bases are a match to TRBD1. The CDR3 consists of 14 residues. Germline lookup yields CDR1 MNHEY and CDR2 SMNVEV (reference sequence). V was pared by 4 bases and J by 5 bases, with 4 bases of the junction left unmatched.

In nucleotides, the CDR3 is TGTGCCAGCAGGGGCCTGGGAGAAAAACTGTTTTTT. Encoded protein: CASRGLGEKLFF. The chain couples TRBV28 to TRBJ1-4; no clear D gene. V lost 6 bases and J lost 8, with 10 bases in between. This CDR3 contains 12 residues. Looked up from germline, CDR1 is MDHEN and CDR2 is SYDVKM.

The CDR3 spells CASSPYGHFQETQYF. CDR3 DNA sequence: TGTGCCAGCAGTCCCTATGGCCACTTCCAAGAGACCCAGTACTTC. This rearrangement joins TRBV2 to TRBJ2-5; D uncertain. The germline V gene encodes CDR1 SNHLY and CDR2 FYNNEI. CDR3 size: 15 residues. The V end lost 5 bases, the J end lost 1 base, and 14 bases lay between the germline ends. Together with reference TRBV2 and TRBJ2-5, the CDR3 gives the full variable domain: EPEVTQTPSHQVTQMGQEVILRCVPISNHLYFYWYRQILGQKVEFLVSFYNNEISEKSEIFDDQFSVERPDGSNFTLKIRSTKLEDSAMYFCASSPYGHFQETQYFGPGTRLLVL.